This TCR beta chain was recorded in a study of immune evolution from preneoplasia to lung adenocarcinoma. The method was immunoSEQ multiplex PCR; TCRdb's version includes in-frame clones alone and lacks a portion of them. The table records about 5,300 clones, 60% to 80% of them present only once. In the case of this clone: Its matching antigen is unknown.

Resections took place in Japan or China from about 2013 to 2017. Each case's diagnosis was confirmed by two pathologists on H&E. The V end was cut by 1 base, the J end by 2 bases, with 7 bases between. The CDR3 covers 14 residues. Germline lookup yields CDR1 SGHNT and CDR2 YENEEA. Study-wide results and caveats: Top clone frequencies peaked in normal lung, apparently declining through invasive adenocarcinoma. Normal lung had highest clonality; later lesions appeared denser, more diverse.

The chain links TRBV11-3 to TRBJ2-3; no definite D call. This clonotype originated in a person aged 55 to 75 with lung adenocarcinoma. Input material: FFPE normal lung tissue adjacent to the tumor. The CDR3 DNA reads TGTGCCAGCAGCTTAGGGGCCGTCACAGATACGCAGTATTTT. Encoded protein: CASSLGAVTDTQYF.